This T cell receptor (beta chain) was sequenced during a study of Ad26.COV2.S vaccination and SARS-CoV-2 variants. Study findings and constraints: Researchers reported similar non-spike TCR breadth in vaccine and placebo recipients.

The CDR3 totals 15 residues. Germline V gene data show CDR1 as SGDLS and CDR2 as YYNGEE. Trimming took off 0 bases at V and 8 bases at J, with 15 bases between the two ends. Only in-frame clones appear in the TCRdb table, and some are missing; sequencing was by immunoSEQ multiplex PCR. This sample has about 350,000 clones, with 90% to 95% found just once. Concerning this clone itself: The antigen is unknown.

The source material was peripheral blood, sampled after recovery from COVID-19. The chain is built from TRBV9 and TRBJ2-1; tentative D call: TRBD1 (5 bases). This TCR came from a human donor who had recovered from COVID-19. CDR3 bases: TGTGCCAGCAGCGTAGAGGGGTCCCCCACCGATGAGCAGTTCTTC. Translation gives CASSVEGSPTDEQFF.